This entry lists 25 T cell receptor beta chains sequenced from one sample in a study of control samples from healthy donors and cancer patients. TCRdb's copy holds only in-frame clones and misses some; the assay was immunoSEQ multiplex PCR. The sample holds about 61,000 clones, roughly 90% seen once. The sequenced sample was PBMCs. These receptors were taken from a man aged 55 to 70 with colorectal cancer.

V and J are TRBV5-6 and TRBJ2-2; a weak D match, TRBD1 (6 bases). The CDR3 has 15 residues. Per the germline V gene, CDR1 is SGHDT and CDR2 is YYEEEE. V was trimmed by 5 bases and J by 2 bases, leaving 13 bases between them. The CDR3 sequence is CASSPPGQNTGELFF. CDR3 sequence (DNA): TGTGCCAGCAGTCCTCCGGGACAAAACACCGGGGAGCTGTTTTTT.

The rearrangement joins TRBV13 to TRBJ1-4; no definite D call. The CDR3 extends over 14 amino acids. The germline V and J ends were trimmed by 0 bases and 5 bases, with 7 bases remaining between them. The V gene's germline CDR1 is PRHDT and CDR2 FYEKMQ (reference sequence). CDR3 sequence (DNA): TGTGCCAGCAGCTTAGGACGGAGGAATGAAAAACTGTTTTTT. It is translated as CASSLGRRNEKLFF.

The chain recombines TRBV2 with TRBJ1-1; D may be TRBD1 (6 bases). The length of the CDR3 is 14 residues. Germline values: CDR1 SNHLY, CDR2 FYNNEI. V was pared by 4 bases and J by 2 bases, with 11 bases between. The CDR3, as DNA: TGTGCCAGCAGTGTACAGGGAGGAAACACTGAAGCTTTCTTT. It is translated as CASSVQGGNTEAFF.

The J gene is TRBJ2-1, the V gene TRBV5-4; the match to TRBD2 covers 12 bases. The germline V gene encodes CDR1 SGHNT and CDR2 YYREEE (reference sequence). V dropped 10 bases and J dropped 8; count of bases not matched to a gene: 16. The CDR3 sequence is 16 residues long. The CDR3 DNA follows: TGTGCCCCGGGTCTAGCGGGGGGGGCTTCGGCCGATGAGCAGTTCTTC. The encoded protein is CAPGLAGGASADEQFF.

This chain links TRBV28 with TRBJ2-5; TRBD2 aligns across 10 bases. The germline V gene encodes CDR1 MDHEN and CDR2 SYDVKM. V lost 1 base, J lost 5 bases, and 13 bases stayed unmatched. The length of the CDR3 is 18 residues. CDR3 sequence reads: CASSLSIAVAGGQETQYF. CDR3 coding DNA: TGTGCCAGCAGTTTATCCATCGCCGTAGCGGGGGGACAGGAGACCCAGTACTTC.

The genes are TRBV6-5 and TRBJ2-2; TRBD2 is a possible D gene (5 bases). The length of the CDR3 is 13 residues. V was trimmed by 6 bases and J by 8 bases, leaving 13 bases between them. From germline, CDR1 is MNHEY and CDR2 SVGAGI. CDR3 DNA: TGTGCCAGCAGCCCGGACTCGCTGGGGGAGCTGTTTTTT. Protein sequence: CASSPDSLGELFF.

The rearrangement links TRBV9 to TRBJ1-1; the D is unclear. The germline CDR1 and CDR2 sequences are SGDLS and YYNGEE. The CDR3 length is 12 residues. V lost 1 base and J 6 bases, leaving 7 bases between the germline ends. The CDR3 nucleotides read TGTGCCAGCAGCGTAAGGTCGGCTGAAGCTTTCTTT. Translation gives CASSVRSAEAFF.

The chain combines TRBV2 with TRBJ1-5; 7 bases are shared with TRBD1. Germline CDR1 SNHLY, CDR2 FYNNEI. The CDR3 covers 15 residues. Trimming cost V 4 bases and J 5 bases; bases outside gene matches: 8. The CDR3 DNA reads TGTGCCAGCAGTGGACAGGGCGAAGGCCATCAGCCCCAGCATTTT. Encoded protein: CASSGQGEGHQPQHF.

The chain is built from TRBV4-1 and TRBJ1-5; 9 bases agree with TRBD1. With 2 bases clipped from V and 9 bases from J, the junction kept 11 bases outside the gene matches. Germline values: CDR1 MGHRA, CDR2 YSYEKL. The CDR3 loop spans 16 amino acids. In nucleotides, the CDR3 is TGCGCCAGCAGCCAAACCGGGACAGGGATCGATCGGCCCCAGCATTTT. Translated, it gives CASSQTGTGIDRPQHF.

This clone was observed a single time. V gene TRBV12-3 or TRBV12-4 combines with J gene TRBJ1-2; tentative D call: TRBD1 (6 bases). The CDR3 totals 13 residues. The V end lost 7 bases, the J end lost 4 bases, and 13 bases lay between the germline ends. CDR3 DNA sequence: TGTGCCAGCATCCGAGAAGGGGGCTATGGCTACACCTTC. Translating it yields CASIREGGYGYTF.

The V call is TRBV4-3, the J call TRBJ2-2, with unresolved D. Germline CDR1 reads LGHNA; CDR2 reads YSLEER. CDR3 length: 14 residues. The ends were cut back, 0 bases at V and 1 base at J, with 3 bases in the middle. The DNA for the CDR3 is TGCGCCAGCAGCCAAGAAGAGAACACCGGGGAGCTGTTTTTT. Translation gives CASSQEENTGELFF.

This chain links TRBV25-1 with TRBJ1-4; tentatively, D is TRBD1 (6 bases). V gave up 4 bases and J gave up 7 bases, with 13 bases separating them. This CDR3 contains 14 residues. Germline V lookup: CDR1 MGHDK, CDR2 SYGVNS. In nucleotides, the CDR3 is TGTGCCAGCAGTGTCGGTAGGACAGTTGAAAAACTGTTTTTT. Translated, it gives CASSVGRTVEKLFF.

The chain uses TRBV2 and TRBJ1-4, with D hard to call. This CDR3 contains 15 residues. With 6 bases removed from V and 0 bases from J, the gap between germline ends came to 11 bases. CDR1 is SNHLY and CDR2 is FYNNEI in the germline V gene. The CDR3 sequence: CASRNYVATNEKLFF. The CDR3 DNA sequence: TGTGCCAGCAGGAACTACGTTGCAACTAATGAAAAACTGTTTTTT.

The J gene is TRBJ1-4, the V gene TRBV2; weak D call: TRBD1 (5 bases). CDR1 is SNHLY and CDR2 is FYNNEI in the germline V gene. The length of the CDR3 is 14 residues. V lost 7 bases and J lost 4, with 13 bases in between. CDR3: CASTLLRGNEKLFF. CDR3 in DNA: TGTGCCAGCACCTTACTGAGGGGTAATGAAAAACTGTTTTTT.

This clone has a single count. The chain employs TRBV5-1 and TRBJ1-6, with 12 bases fitting TRBD1. The CDR3 has 16 residues. CDR1 is SGHRS and CDR2 is YFSETQ in the germline V gene. Trimming cost V 3 bases and J 8 bases; bases outside gene matches: 6. CDR3 in amino acids: CASSSSGTGGDSPLHF. The CDR3 DNA sequence: TGCGCCAGCAGCTCCTCCGGGACAGGGGGCGATTCACCCCTCCACTTT.

The genes are TRBV11-3 and TRBJ2-2; D is possibly TRBD1 (6 bases). CDR1 and CDR2 from the germline V gene are SGHNT and YENEEA. The length of the CDR3 is 15 residues. Trimming cost V 1 base and J 6 bases, with 12 bases left between them. The CDR3 coding sequence is TGTGCCAGCAGCTTAGGGCAGGGGAAGGCCGGGGAGCTGTTTTTT. It encodes CASSLGQGKAGELFF.

This rearrangement joins TRBV18 to TRBJ1-2; 9 bases are a match to TRBD1. The trim removed 2 bases at V and 6 bases at J, leaving 7 bases unmatched. In germline, CDR1 is KGHSH, CDR2 LQKENI. The CDR3 is made up of 15 amino acids. CDR3 residues: CASSPRQGVFDGYTF. CDR3 DNA sequence: TGTGCCAGCTCACCAAGACAGGGGGTTTTCGATGGCTACACCTTC.

V gene TRBV2 combines with J gene TRBJ1-1; D unresolved. The CDR3 covers 15 residues. Trimming took 5 bases from V and 0 from J, leaving 13 bases between them. CDR1 and CDR2 from the germline V gene are SNHLY and FYNNEI. CDR3 sequence reads: CASSLEGSVNTEAFF. Written as DNA, the CDR3 is TGTGCCAGCAGTCTAGAGGGATCGGTGAACACTGAAGCTTTCTTT.

The table lists this clone with a count of one. The genes are TRBV6-6 and TRBJ2-5; 8 positions match TRBD1. J gave up 5 bases and V 4 bases, and 6 bases lay outside the gene matches. In germline, CDR1 is MNHNY, CDR2 SVGAGI (reference sequence). CDR3 length: 14 residues. CDR3: CASSFTGGRETQYF. DNA for the CDR3: TGTGCCAGCAGTTTCACAGGGGGGAGGGAGACCCAGTACTTC.

V is TRBV7-9 and J is TRBJ1-1; TRBD1 matches 8 bases. Per the germline V gene, CDR1 is SEHNR and CDR2 is FQNEAQ (reference sequence). Trimming removed 6 bases from V and 5 bases from J; junction bases left unmatched: 8. CDR3 length: 14 amino acids. The CDR3 sequence is CASSFVRQGTEAFF. CDR3 DNA: TGTGCCAGCAGTTTCGTCCGACAGGGGACTGAAGCTTTCTTT.

CDR3 residues: CASSYSGQAQAQHF. CDR3 in DNA: TGTGCCAGCAGTTACTCGGGGCAGGCTCAAGCCCAGCATTTT. The V call is TRBV6-5, the J call TRBJ1-5; TRBD1 might be the D (5 bases). The CDR3 loop spans 14 amino acids. Germline V gives CDR1 MNHEY, CDR2 SVGAGI. V lost 0 bases and J 11 bases, leaving 14 bases between the germline ends.

The chain employs TRBV6-2 or TRBV6-3 and TRBJ2-3, with TRBD2 identical over 8 bases. The CDR3 runs to 17 residues. Germline-derived CDR1 and CDR2 are MNHEY and SVGEGT. Trimming at V came to 2 bases and at J to 0 bases, leaving 7 bases not matched to a gene. The CDR3 region has the DNA TGTGCCAGCAGTTACGTTGCGGGGGGACCTAGCACAGATACGCAGTATTTT. Encoded protein: CASSYVAGGPSTDTQYF.

The V and J genes are TRBV6-5 and TRBJ1-4; D is ambiguous. The CDR3 has 13 amino acids. The germline CDR1 and CDR2 sequences are MNHEY and SVGAGI. V was shortened by 5 bases and J by 14 bases, with 18 bases between the two germline ends. The DNA for the CDR3 is TGTGCCAGCAGTCCCCGTCGGCGAAGTCTGCTGTTTTTT. Its protein product is CASSPRRRSLLFF.

This clone showed up just once. This chain connects TRBV5-5 to TRBJ1-3, with D maybe TRBD1 (6 bases). The CDR3 is 12 residues long. The V gene lost 4 bases and the J gene lost 5 bases, with 7 bases spanning the gap. The germline CDR1 and CDR2 sequences are SGHKS and YYEKEE (reference sequence). The CDR3 spells CASSRDRNTIYF. The CDR3 DNA sequence: TGTGCCAGCAGCCGGGACAGAAACACCATATATTTT.

The chain recombines TRBV5-4 with TRBJ1-1; TRBD1 might be the D (5 bases). Trimming left V 4 bases short and J 4 bases short, with 11 bases between. This CDR3 is 13 amino acids long. Germline loops: CDR1 SGHNT, CDR2 YYREEE (reference sequence). The CDR3 DNA reads TGTGCCAGCAGCACACAGGCGGTCACTGAAGCTTTCTTT. Its translation: CASSTQAVTEAFF.